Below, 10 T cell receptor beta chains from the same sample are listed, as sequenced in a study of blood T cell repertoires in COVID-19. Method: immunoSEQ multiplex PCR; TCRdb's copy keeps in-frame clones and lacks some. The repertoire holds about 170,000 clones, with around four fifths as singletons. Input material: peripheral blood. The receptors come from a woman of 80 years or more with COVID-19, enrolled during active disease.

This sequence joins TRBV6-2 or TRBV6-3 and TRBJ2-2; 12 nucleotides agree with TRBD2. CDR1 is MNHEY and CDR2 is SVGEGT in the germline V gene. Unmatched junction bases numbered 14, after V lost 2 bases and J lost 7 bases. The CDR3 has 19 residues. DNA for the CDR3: TGTGCCAGCAGTTACGGAGGGACTAGCGGGCTCCGGGGCAGCGGGGAGCTGTTTTTT. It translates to CASSYGGTSGLRGSGELFF.

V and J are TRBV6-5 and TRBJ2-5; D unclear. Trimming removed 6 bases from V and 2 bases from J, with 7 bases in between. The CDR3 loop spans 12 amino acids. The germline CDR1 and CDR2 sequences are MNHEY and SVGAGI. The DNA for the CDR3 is TGTGCCAGCAGGGCCGATCAAGAGACCCAGTACTTC. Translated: CASRADQETQYF.

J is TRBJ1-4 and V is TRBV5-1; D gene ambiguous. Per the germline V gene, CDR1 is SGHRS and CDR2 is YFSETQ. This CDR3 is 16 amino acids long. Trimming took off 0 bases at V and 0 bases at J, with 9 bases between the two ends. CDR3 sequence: CASSLVGSSTNEKLFF. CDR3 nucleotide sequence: TGCGCCAGCAGCTTGGTAGGGAGTTCAACTAATGAAAAACTGTTTTTT.

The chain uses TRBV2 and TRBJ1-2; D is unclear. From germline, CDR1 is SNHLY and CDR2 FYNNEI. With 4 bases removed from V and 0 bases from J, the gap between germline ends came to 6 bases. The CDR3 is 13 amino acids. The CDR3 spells CASSVRANYGYTF. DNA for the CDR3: TGTGCCAGCAGTGTGAGGGCTAACTATGGCTACACCTTC.

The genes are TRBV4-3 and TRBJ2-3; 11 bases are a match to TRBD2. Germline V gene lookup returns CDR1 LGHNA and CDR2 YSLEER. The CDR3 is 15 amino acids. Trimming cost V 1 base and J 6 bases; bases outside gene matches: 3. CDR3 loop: CASSQGLAGFDTQYF. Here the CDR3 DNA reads TGCGCCAGCAGCCAAGGACTAGCGGGGTTCGATACGCAGTATTTT.

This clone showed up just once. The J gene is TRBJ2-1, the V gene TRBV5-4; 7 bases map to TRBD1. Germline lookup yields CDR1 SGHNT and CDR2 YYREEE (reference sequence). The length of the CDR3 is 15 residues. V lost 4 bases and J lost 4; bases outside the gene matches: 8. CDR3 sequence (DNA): TGTGCCAGCAGCGTTCCGGGACAGCCATACAATGAGCAGTTCTTC. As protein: CASSVPGQPYNEQFF.

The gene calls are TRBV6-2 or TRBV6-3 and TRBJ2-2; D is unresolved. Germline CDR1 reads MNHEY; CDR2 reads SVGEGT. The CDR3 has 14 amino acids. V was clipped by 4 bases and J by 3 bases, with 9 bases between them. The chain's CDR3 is CASSWPVDTGELFF. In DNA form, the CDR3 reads TGTGCCAGCAGTTGGCCAGTGGACACCGGGGAGCTGTTTTTT.

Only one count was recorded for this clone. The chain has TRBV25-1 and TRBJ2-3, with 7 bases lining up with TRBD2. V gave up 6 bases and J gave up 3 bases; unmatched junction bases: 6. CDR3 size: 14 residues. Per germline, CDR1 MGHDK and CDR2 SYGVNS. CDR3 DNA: TGTGCCAGCAGCCCCCTGGGGGGGACAGATACGCAGTATTTT. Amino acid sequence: CASSPLGGTDTQYF.

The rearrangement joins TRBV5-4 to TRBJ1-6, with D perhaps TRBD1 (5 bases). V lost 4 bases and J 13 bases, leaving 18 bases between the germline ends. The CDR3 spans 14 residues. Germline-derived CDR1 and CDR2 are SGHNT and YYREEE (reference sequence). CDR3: CASSTVGVAEPLHF. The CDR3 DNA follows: TGTGCCAGCAGCACAGTAGGGGTCGCGGAGCCCCTCCACTTT.

As DNA, the CDR3 is TGTGCCAGCAGGCGACTAGCCTTCACCTACGAGCAGTACTTC. Its translation is CASRRLAFTYEQYF. The J gene is TRBJ2-7, the V gene TRBV28, with 7 bases fitting TRBD2. V shed 6 bases, J shed 2 bases, and the junction held 7 bases outside the gene matches. The germline V gene encodes CDR1 MDHEN and CDR2 SYDVKM. The CDR3 sequence is 14 residues long.